This T cell receptor (beta chain) was documented in a study of blood T cell repertoires in COVID-19 (dated by TCRdb to 2020 to 2022). For the wider study: The collaborator samples originated in the United States, Italy and Spain and spanned the acute and convalescent phases of COVID-19. The material from the prospective study consisted of cDNA or gDNA derived from T cells, B-cell-depleted T cells, or PBMCs. Deeply sampled blood TCRbeta repertoires from subjects exposed to, actively infected with, or recovered from COVID-19 were included in the dataset. The repertoires were released in a freely available public database meant as a resource for research on the immune response to SARS-CoV-2. The samples were drawn from the first 160 participants of the ongoing ImmuneRACE study and from 1,254 subjects provided by 6 global collaborators. The sample metadata nearly always contained a de-identified subject ID, COVID-19 status, age in years and sex. Where HLA class I and class II types were available, the types were taken from metadata supplied by the sample provider, not from assay-based typing. Broader findings and caveats from the paper: Clinical and demographic metadata were provided uncurated, with the amount varying by source and participant.

On this clone: Its antigen is not yet known. Per-nucleotide qualities are absent, and no much larger clonotype sits a single base away.

The germline V gene encodes CDR1 GTSNPN and CDR2 SVGIG (reference sequence). Cut back by 3 bases and 9 bases, the V and J ends lie 14 bases apart. The CDR3 starts with the cysteine, ends with the phenylalanine, and has 12 residues. CDR3 DNA only is kept here, 36 bases in frame from base 1. Collaborating institutions collected whole blood in K2EDTA tubes following their own protocols. Collaborator samples were shipped for TCRbeta analysis as frozen whole blood, isolated PBMCs, or DNA extracted from either sample type. The immunoSEQ Assay, a bias-controlled multiplex PCR, was used to amplify TCRbeta CDR3 regions from genomic DNA. Per the original workflow: The number of nucleated cells in each sample was estimated from the amplification of reference gene primers within the assay. Sequence reads were collapsed and filtered to measure the absolute abundance of every unique TCRbeta CDR3 rearrangement. Productive Simpson clonality was computed per sample as the square root of Simpson's diversity index over productive rearrangements. TCRdb took this table from immuneACCESS and kept in-frame rearrangements with V and J called. Such tables lack part of the clones; where checked against another copy, unresolved V genes explain under half of the gap, and the rest is unexplained. V and J calls and clone size are those listed in that table; D and trimming were worked out from the DNA. Counted in this sample were some 260,000 clones; approximately 85% of them appeared once. Of the sample, just under 0.8% falls within the top ten clones.

The TCR comes from a woman under 40 with acute or convalescent COVID-19. Sequenced: peripheral blood. Rearrangement joined TRBV30 to TRBJ1-2; D gene: possibly TRBD1, on 5 matching bases. For the CDR3, the sequence is CAWSGTSSRYTF. The sequenced DNA: TGTGCCTGGAGCGGGACTTCGTCCCGCTACACCTTC.